This T cell receptor beta chain was captured in a study of T cell changes during pregnancy in multiple sclerosis. The germline CDR1 and CDR2 sequences are SGHVS and FQNEAQ. V dropped 3 bases and J dropped 1 base, with 7 bases sitting between them. The CDR3 loop spans 14 amino acids. Clones were sequenced by immunoSEQ multiplex PCR, and TCRdb holds only the in-frame ones, with some missing. In the table there are around 43,000 clones, approximately 92% of which are singletons. This TCR was recovered from a female donor with multiple sclerosis, enrolled in a pregnancy study. The rearrangement joins TRBV7-8 to TRBJ1-5; a possible D gene is TRBD1 (5 bases). Source: CD8+ T cells from peripheral blood mononuclear cells, taken after pregnancy. The CDR3 DNA is TGTGCCAGCAGCTTGACAGAAAGCAATCAGCCCCAGCATTTT. Translated, it gives CASSLTESNQPQHF.